The clone carrying this TCR beta chain was recorded only once. The antigen is unknown. These data belong to a study of T cell responses to AZD1222 COVID-19 vaccine. General observations from the study: Spike-wide coverage was observed for vaccine-associated CD4 TCRs, with dominant responses at 160-218 and 743-854.

Clones were read by immunoSEQ multiplex PCR, and TCRdb kept only the in-frame ones, dropping some. The data contain roughly 150,000 clones, around 87% of them seen just once; the ten biggest clones take up about 9.8%. This CDR3 comprises 12 residues. Germline V gives CDR1 SEHNR, CDR2 FQNEAQ (reference sequence). V was pared by 1 base and J by 7 bases, with 4 bases between. This TCR was recovered from an adult who received the AZD1222 COVID-19 vaccine. The chain joins TRBV7-9 to TRBJ2-2; D gene unclear. The sample here was peripheral blood, taken 28 days after the second AZD1222 dose. The CDR3 nucleotides read TGTGCCAGCAGCTTAGAAATCGGGGAGCTGTTTTTT. This translates into CASSLEIGELFF. The variable domain in full, with the rest retrieved from reference TRBV7-9 and TRBJ2-2, is DTGVSQNPRHKITKRGQNVTFRCDPISEHNRLYWYRQTLGQGPEFLTYFQNEAQLEKSRLLSDRFSAERPKGSFSTLEIQRTEQGDSAMYLCASSLEIGELFFGEGSRLTVL.